The 22 T cell receptor beta chains given below trace back to one sample, sequenced in a study of cytomegalovirus exposure and HLA in healthy donors. PCR amplification relied on 60 Vbeta primers (plus 13 Jbeta primers). Here immunoSEQ multiplex PCR was the method, and the copy in TCRdb shows in-frame clones only, minus some. This sample has approximately 170,000 clones, with 60% to 80% found just once. Material for sequencing was PBMCs. The receptors were gathered from a woman aged 40 to 49 in good health and CMV-seropositive.

V and J are TRBV7-2 and TRBJ2-3, with D possibly being TRBD2 (6 bases). The V and J ends lost 6 bases and 6 bases respectively, with 10 bases between them. Germline V CDR1 and CDR2: SGHTA, FQGNSA. CDR3 length: 12 amino acids. CDR3 sequence: CASSLTSDTQYF. The CDR3 nucleotides are TGTGCCAGCAGTTTGACTAGTGATACGCAGTATTTT.

The rearrangement links TRBV7-2 to TRBJ2-3; the match to TRBD2 covers 9 bases. This CDR3 is 16 amino acids long. Trimming at V came to 0 bases and at J to 6 bases, leaving 7 bases not matched to a gene. Germline-derived CDR1 and CDR2 are SGHTA and FQGNSA. Here the CDR3 reads CASSLATSGVVDTQYF. The CDR3 nucleotides are TGTGCCAGCAGCTTAGCGACTAGCGGAGTGGTGGATACGCAGTATTTT. The full variable domain, with the rest looked up from reference TRBV7-2 and TRBJ2-3, is GAGVSQSPSNKVTEKGKDVELRCDPISGHTALYWYRQSLGQGLEFLIYFQGNSAPDKSGLPSDRFSAERTGGSVSTLTIQRTQQEDSAVYLCASSLATSGVVDTQYFGPGTRLTVL.

This chain joins TRBV7-2 and TRBJ2-1, with TRBD2 identical over 7 bases. The CDR3 runs 12 residues. Trimming removed 5 bases from V and 8 bases from J; junction bases left unmatched: 3. CDR1 is SGHTA and CDR2 is FQGNSA in the germline V gene. CDR3 DNA sequence: TGTGCCAGCAGCGGGAGGGGCGATGAGCAGTTCTTC. Protein: CASSGRGDEQFF.

Of note for this clone: The junction shows a germline mismatch at one end, possibly a read error. V is TRBV14 and J is TRBJ1-1, with D hard to call. The CDR3 length is 16 residues. CDR1 is SGHDN, CDR2 FVKESK, per germline. The chain's CDR3 is CASSQAPTDFNTKAFF. The CDR3, as DNA: TGTGCCAGCAGCCAGGCCCCGACTGATTTTAACACTAAAGCTTTCTTT.

Written as DNA, the CDR3 is TGTGCCAGCAGAAGCGCACTAGCGGGGGGGAATGAGCAGTTCTTC. Its translation is CASRSALAGGNEQFF. V gene TRBV6-1 combines with J gene TRBJ2-1; 13 bases are a match to TRBD2. Germline V CDR1 and CDR2: MNHNS, SASEGT. CDR3 length: 15 residues. V lost 6 bases to trimming and J lost 7 bases; unmatched junction nucleotides: 6.

V and J are TRBV30 and TRBJ2-7, with TRBD1 matching over 8 bases. Trimming cost V 3 bases and J 3 bases; bases outside gene matches: 10. From germline, CDR1 is GTSNPN and CDR2 SVGIG (reference sequence). The CDR3 covers 15 residues. The CDR3, as DNA: TGTGCCTGGAGGCTTCCGGGACAGGCCTTCTACGAGCAGTACTTC. Encoded protein: CAWRLPGQAFYEQYF.

The V call is TRBV7-9, the J call TRBJ2-7; D may be TRBD2 (6 bases). The CDR3 length is 14 residues. Germline CDR1 is SEHNR and CDR2 is FQNEAQ (reference sequence). V lost 5 bases to trimming and J lost 0 bases, with 11 bases between them. CDR3 sequence: CASSQDGSSYEQYF. The CDR3 DNA is TGTGCCAGCAGCCAGGACGGGAGCTCCTACGAGCAGTACTTC.

The CDR3 sequence is CASSRDRFGLSPLHF. CDR3 nucleotides: TGTGCCAGCAGCCGGGACAGGTTTGGACTGTCACCCCTCCACTTT. This rearrangement joins TRBV4-2 to TRBJ1-6; 8 nucleotides match TRBD1. Germline lookup yields CDR1 LGHNA and CDR2 YNFKEQ. J gave up 10 bases and V 4 bases, and 9 bases lay outside the gene matches. CDR3 length: 15 amino acids.

The rearrangement links TRBV28 to TRBJ2-7; 7 bases are shared with TRBD1. The CDR3 is 14 amino acids. The V segment lost 8 bases and the J segment 7 bases; nucleotides outside the gene matches: 14. Germline loops: CDR1 MDHEN, CDR2 SYDVKM. This chain's CDR3 is CASGVPNRGEEQYF. CDR3 bases: TGTGCCAGCGGGGTCCCTAACAGGGGTGAGGAGCAGTACTTC.

This clone occurred once. At the DNA level, this CDR3 is encoded by other sequences in the same sample as well. The rearrangement uses TRBV5-1 and TRBJ1-5, with D possibly TRBD1 on 6 matching bases. Germline CDR1 SGHRS, CDR2 YFSETQ. V lost 2 bases and J 1 base, leaving 10 bases between the germline ends. CDR3 size: 15 residues. The CDR3, as DNA: TGCGCCAGCAGCTTAGAGGGGGTCAGCAATCAGCCCCAGCATTTT. Translating it yields CASSLEGVSNQPQHF.

This clone was detected only a few times. This sequence joins TRBV5-4 and TRBJ2-3; 8 nucleotides agree with TRBD2. The CDR3 consists of 15 residues. Trimming removed 4 bases from V and 2 bases from J; junction bases left unmatched: 6. CDR1 SGHNT and CDR2 YYREEE come from the germline V gene (reference sequence). The CDR3 region has the DNA TGTGCCAGCAGCCCGCGCGGGGGGCTCACAGATACGCAGTATTTT. Amino acid sequence: CASSPRGGLTDTQYF.

This chain joins TRBV5-1 and TRBJ1-4, with D possibly matching TRBD1 (5 bases). The germline V gene encodes CDR1 SGHRS and CDR2 YFSETQ. V was clipped by 2 bases and J by 8 bases, with 16 bases between them. The CDR3 has 15 amino acids. The CDR3 DNA reads as TGCGCCAGCAGCTTTACAGGATCTACTGGCGAAAAACTGTTTTTT. Its protein product is CASSFTGSTGEKLFF.

The V gene is TRBV4-3, the J gene TRBJ1-5; maybe TRBD1 (5 bases). Germline values: CDR1 LGHNA, CDR2 YSLEER. V was shortened by 0 bases and J by 7 bases, with 13 bases between the two germline ends. The CDR3 extends over 15 amino acids. The CDR3 sequence: CASSQDTGVSQPQHF. In nucleotides, the CDR3 is TGCGCCAGCAGCCAAGATACGGGGGTAAGCCAGCCCCAGCATTTT.

The chain links TRBV6-5 to TRBJ1-2; D is ambiguous. Per germline, CDR1 MNHEY and CDR2 SVGAGI. V lost 0 bases and J 1 base, leaving 9 bases between the germline ends. The CDR3 covers 15 residues. CDR3 DNA sequence: TGTGCCAGCAGTTACTCGACTAACGGTAACTATGGCTACACCTTC. Translation: CASSYSTNGNYGYTF.

The chain joins TRBV20-1 to TRBJ1-2; D possibly corresponds to TRBD1 (5 bases). V gave up 7 bases and J gave up 4 bases, with 10 bases separating them. Germline V gives CDR1 DFQATT, CDR2 SNEGSKA (reference sequence). CDR3 length: 11 residues. The CDR3 bases are TGCAGTGGGGGGGAGTCCTATGGCTACACCTTC. Protein sequence: CSGGESYGYTF.

V gene TRBV5-4 combines with J gene TRBJ1-2; no firm D call. Germline assignment: CDR1 SGHNT and CDR2 YYREEE (reference sequence). The CDR3 totals 13 residues. Trimming took off 2 bases at V and 8 bases at J, with 13 bases between the two ends. For the CDR3, the DNA is TGTGCCAGCAGCTTTCCGGGAGAAAGGGGCTACACCTTC. This encodes CASSFPGERGYTF.

This clone showed up just a few times. This sequence joins TRBV19 and TRBJ1-2; D gene uncertain. V lost 5 bases to trimming and J lost 4 bases, with 17 bases between them. Per the germline V gene, CDR1 is LNHDA and CDR2 is SQIVND (reference sequence). The CDR3 spans 15 residues. The CDR3 region is CASSPQPTASYGYTF. The CDR3 DNA follows: TGTGCCAGTAGTCCCCAACCCACAGCTTCCTATGGCTACACCTTC.

This clone was seen more than once but under ten times. CDR3: CASSYGDNQPQHF. In DNA, the CDR3 is TGTGCCAGCTCTTACGGGGATAATCAGCCCCAGCATTTT. The rearrangement joins TRBV5-6 to TRBJ1-5; D not certain. V was cut by 7 bases and J by 4 bases, with 12 bases left in between. CDR1 SGHDT and CDR2 YYEEEE come from the germline V gene. The CDR3 spans 13 residues.

This sequence joins TRBV5-6 and TRBJ2-7, with a tentative D call TRBD2 (5 bases). CDR1 and CDR2 (germline): SGHDT, YYEEEE. With 0 bases removed from V and 6 bases from J, the gap between germline ends came to 16 bases. The CDR3 is 15 amino acids. The CDR3 DNA follows: TGTGCCAGCAGCTTGGGGGGATGGGCTAGCTCCGAGCAGTACTTC. Protein product: CASSLGGWASSEQYF.

The chain employs TRBV7-2 and TRBJ1-1; D remains unclear. This CDR3 spans 14 amino acids. Per the germline V gene, CDR1 is SGHTA and CDR2 is FQGNSA. The ends were cut back, 5 bases at V and 2 bases at J, with 12 bases in the middle. The CDR3 loop is CASSARQSNTEAFF. In nucleotides, the CDR3 is TGTGCCAGCAGCGCCCGTCAGTCCAACACTGAAGCTTTCTTT. Drawing the rest from reference TRBV7-2 and TRBJ1-1, the complete variable domain is GAGVSQSPSNKVTEKGKDVELRCDPISGHTALYWYRQSLGQGLEFLIYFQGNSAPDKSGLPSDRFSAERTGGSVSTLTIQRTQQEDSAVYLCASSARQSNTEAFFGQGTRLTVV.

J is TRBJ2-2 and V is TRBV7-2; D gene uncertain. Germline V CDR1 and CDR2: SGHTA, FQGNSA. V dropped 2 bases and J dropped 1 base, with 5 bases sitting between them. The CDR3 consists of 14 residues. For the CDR3, the DNA is TGTGCCAGCAGCTTACAACAGAACACCGGGGAGCTGTTTTTT. It is translated as CASSLQQNTGELFF.

This clone occurred once. This chain connects TRBV19 to TRBJ1-6; D might be TRBD1 (5 bases). The CDR3 is made up of 13 amino acids. The V gene's germline CDR1 is LNHDA and CDR2 SQIVND (reference sequence). V was cut by 3 bases and J by 9 bases, with 9 bases left in between. The CDR3 loop is CASSIDSPSPLHF. In DNA form, the CDR3 reads TGTGCCAGTAGTATTGACAGTCCTTCACCCCTCCACTTT. The entire variable domain, with the rest obtained from reference TRBV19 and TRBJ1-6, is as follows: DGGITQSPKYLFRKEGQNVTLSCEQNLNHDAMYWYRQDPGQGLRLIYYSQIVNDFQKGDIAEGYSVSREKKESFPLTVTSAQKNPTAFYLCASSIDSPSPLHFGNGTRLTVT.